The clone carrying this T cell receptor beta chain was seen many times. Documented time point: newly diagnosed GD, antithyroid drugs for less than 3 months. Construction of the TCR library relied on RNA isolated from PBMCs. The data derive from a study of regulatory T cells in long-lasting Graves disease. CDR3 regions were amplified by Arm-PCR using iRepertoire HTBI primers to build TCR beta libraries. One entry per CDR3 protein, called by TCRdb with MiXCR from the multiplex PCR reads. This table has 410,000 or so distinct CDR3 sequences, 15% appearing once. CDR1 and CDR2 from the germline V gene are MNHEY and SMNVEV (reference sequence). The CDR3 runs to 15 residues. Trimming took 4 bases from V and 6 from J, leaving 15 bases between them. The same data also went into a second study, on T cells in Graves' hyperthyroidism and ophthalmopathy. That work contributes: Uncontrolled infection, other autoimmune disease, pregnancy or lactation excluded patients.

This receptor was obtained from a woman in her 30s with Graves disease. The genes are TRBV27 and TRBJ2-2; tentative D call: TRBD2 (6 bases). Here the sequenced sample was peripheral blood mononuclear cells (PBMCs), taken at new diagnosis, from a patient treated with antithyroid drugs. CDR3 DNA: TGTGCCAGCAGTTATACGGCGGGACGGGCCGGGGAGCTGTTTTTT. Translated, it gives CASSYTAGRAGELFF.